This is a list of T cell receptor beta chains from one sample in a study of long-term antiretroviral therapy in people with HIV. TCRdb keeps only in-frame clones here, not all; method: immunoSEQ multiplex PCR. This table has about 50,000 clones, around 84% appearing once. Sequencing was performed on unsorted PBMCs, taken 0.8 years after starting antiretroviral therapy. The receptors derive from a woman aged 18 to 35 with HIV. Both conserved end residues are part of each CDR3. D genes are given only for firm matches.

D	V	J	CDR3	DNA
-	TRBV9	TRBJ1-4	CASSGQLGNEKLFF	TGTGCCAGCAGCGGTCAACTGGGTAATGAAAAACTGTTTTTT
TRBD2	TRBV5-1	TRBJ2-7	CASSLEPSGSFYEQYF	TGCGCCAGCAGCTTGGAACCTAGCGGGAGTTTTTACGAGCAGTACTTC
-	TRBV5-5	TRBJ2-7	CASSGMGDPYEQYF	TGTGCCAGCAGCGGGATGGGGGATCCCTACGAGCAGTACTTC
-	TRBV18	TRBJ2-7	CASSTGTSYEQYF	TGTGCCAGCTCTACCGGGACCTCCTACGAGCAGTACTTC
-	TRBV5-1	TRBJ2-7	CASSHTTVAYEQYF	TGCGCCAGCAGCCACACGACAGTTGCCTACGAGCAGTACTTC
TRBD1	TRBV7-9	TRBJ1-5	CASSHKGADQPQHF	TGTGCCAGCAGCCATAAGGGGGCTGATCAGCCCCAGCATTTT
-	TRBV15	TRBJ2-1	CATSRARQDYNEQFF	TGTGCCACCAGCAGAGCCAGGCAGGACTACAATGAGCAGTTCTTC
TRBD1	TRBV28	TRBJ1-1	CAINRDRGRGTEAFF	TGTGCCATCAACCGGGACAGGGGGCGGGGGACTGAAGCTTTCTTT
-	TRBV7-2	TRBJ2-5	CASSMTAPQETQYF	TGTGCCAGCAGCATGACAGCCCCTCAAGAGACCCAGTACTTC
-	TRBV5-5	TRBJ1-1	CASSPIGGQGLNTEAFF	TGTGCCAGCAGCCCGATAGGAGGTCAGGGGCTGAACACTGAAGCTTTCTTT
-	TRBV15	TRBJ2-2	CATSRVGTNTGELFF	TGTGCCACCAGCAGAGTGGGGACGAACACCGGGGAGCTGTTTTTT
TRBD1	TRBV19	TRBJ1-5	CATSDRSGSDQPQHF	TGTGCCACCTCGGACAGGTCAGGTTCCGATCAGCCCCAGCATTTT